This is a list of T cell receptor beta chains from one sample in a study of blood T cell repertoires in COVID-19. Profiling relied on immunoSEQ multiplex PCR, and the TCRdb table lists in-frame clones only, not all of them. The repertoire has about 670,000 clones, over 80% of them found once; the top ten carry roughly 0.25%. Sequenced input: peripheral blood. The receptors here all came from a woman aged 18-30 years with acute or convalescent COVID-19. CDR3s include the opening cysteine and the closing phenylalanine or tryptophan. Fields, in order: D gene, V gene, CDR3 protein. D genes are given only for firm matches.

D: NA; V: TRBV3-1/TRBV3-2; CDR3: CASSQDYSSYEQYF
D: TRBD1; V: TRBV5-6; CDR3: CASSLRGDRGLTEAFF
D: NA; V: TRBV29-1; CDR3: CSVEDQNTEAFF
D: NA; V: TRBV4-1; CDR3: CASSQGQGRDNEQFF
D: NA; V: TRBV9; CDR3: CASSPPSDYGYTF
D: NA; V: TRBV6-1; CDR3: CASADGGSYNEQFF
D: NA; V: TRBV6-1; CDR3: CASSEGEGGNQPQHF
D: NA; V: TRBV4-1; CDR3: CASSQGSSGTAYTEAFF
D: NA; V: TRBV5-1; CDR3: CASSPSLSSYNSPLHF
D: NA; V: TRBV13; CDR3: CASSLGRGVRRAFF
D: NA; V: TRBV24-1; CDR3: CATSDPEGGRSTGELFF
D: TRBD1; V: TRBV7-2; CDR3: CASSLPGQGGYEQYF
D: TRBD1; V: TRBV29-1; CDR3: CSAQDRDRDQPQHF
D: TRBD1; V: TRBV11-2; CDR3: CASSSAPTGVDREKLFF
D: TRBD2; V: TRBV19; CDR3: CASSPLAGGPGTGELFF
D: NA; V: TRBV18; CDR3: CASSQLVTDTQYF
D: NA; V: TRBV18; CDR3: CASSPPTRSYEQYF
D: NA; V: TRBV7-9; CDR3: CASNPQYGSPNYGYTF
D: NA; V: TRBV18; CDR3: CASSPLTQGNTEAFF
D: TRBD1; V: TRBV27; CDR3: CASSSRDREGVEAFF
D: TRBD1; V: TRBV2; CDR3: CASSGSRDRGVQGYTF
D: TRBD1; V: TRBV3-1/TRBV3-2; CDR3: CASSPWTGVVLAGELFF
D: NA; V: TRBV27; CDR3: CASSPPRGPTGTGNQPQHF
D: TRBD1; V: TRBV6-6; CDR3: CASSYPGTGEQYF
D: TRBD1; V: TRBV9; CDR3: CASSEHRGQGTGELFF
D: NA; V: TRBV11-2; CDR3: CASSLVLGPENYEQYF
D: NA; V: TRBV12-3/TRBV12-4; CDR3: CASRTTGRTEAFF
D: NA; V: TRBV28; CDR3: CASNHFSGNSYEQYF
D: NA; V: TRBV30; CDR3: CAWSVRQASGNTIYF
D: NA; V: TRBV29-1; CDR3: CSVDADSNYGYTF
D: NA; V: TRBV30; CDR3: CAWSDGQPQPQHF
D: NA; V: TRBV20-1; CDR3: CSARINTEAFF
D: NA; V: TRBV5-1; CDR3: CASSFQGTRETQYF
D: NA; V: TRBV7-3; CDR3: CASSSTGSGANVLTF
D: TRBD1; V: TRBV12-3/TRBV12-4; CDR3: CASSPQGLNGYTF
D: TRBD1; V: TRBV5-1; CDR3: CASSSGQGGGSEQYF
D: TRBD2; V: TRBV20-1; CDR3: CSASRTSGGVSTDTQYF
D: NA; V: TRBV24-1; CDR3: CATSGGLETQPQHF
D: NA; V: TRBV30; CDR3: CAWSQRADQPQHF
D: NA; V: TRBV7-6; CDR3: CASSLGAGRRADTQYF
D: TRBD1; V: TRBV10-1; CDR3: CATEGQGPFEAFF
D: TRBD2; V: TRBV19; CDR3: CASSILGAGGLYEQYF
D: TRBD1; V: TRBV25-1; CDR3: CASSVWTGDGYTF
D: NA; V: TRBV9; CDR3: CASSVGGRGGYTF
D: TRBD1; V: TRBV5-5; CDR3: CASSLGADRVYGYTF
D: TRBD2; V: TRBV4-1; CDR3: CASSPWTSGGTDTQYF
D: NA; V: TRBV28; CDR3: CASSSAGVSQKLFF
D: TRBD2; V: TRBV6-6; CDR3: CASKGLAPDGETQYF
D: NA; V: TRBV28; CDR3: CASSFPPGNYGYTF
D: NA; V: TRBV29-1; CDR3: CSVEGGRNEQYF
D: NA; V: TRBV7-3; CDR3: CASRYRWTEAFF
D: NA; V: TRBV28; CDR3: CASSFQGKFGGYTF
D: NA; V: TRBV9; CDR3: CASSVVGIRGETQYF
D: NA; V: TRBV6-6; CDR3: CASSPSAGAGEQFF
D: TRBD1; V: TRBV5-6; CDR3: CASSLTGGSPLHF
D: TRBD1; V: TRBV6-2/TRBV6-3; CDR3: CASSYSGRQGEAFRNQPQHF
D: TRBD1; V: TRBV11-2; CDR3: CASSHLTGGNSGNTIYF